Here is one T cell receptor (beta chain) with its context. These data come from a study of blood T cell repertoires in COVID-19. Looking at the study overall: COVID-19 samples collected from the United States, Italy and Spain covered acute and convalescent phases. Nucleic acid was either cDNA or gDNA, and it came from T cells, B-cell-depleted T cells, or PBMCs.

Trimming cost V 0 bases and J 8 bases, with 16 bases left between them. Germline V gene lookup returns CDR1 SGHDN and CDR2 FVKESK. The CDR3 is 15 residues long. Per the original methods: How many nucleated cells were present was estimated from reference gene primer amplification. The assay was immunoSEQ multiplex PCR, and TCRdb's table has in-frame clones only and misses some. From that table come the V and J calls and clone size; the DNA was used to work out D and trimming. The profile shows roughly 300,000 clones, approximately 85% of them singletons. This clonotype was sampled from a man aged 18 to 30 with active or convalescent COVID-19. The J gene is TRBJ1-2, the V gene TRBV14; D might be TRBD1 (6 bases). Material: peripheral blood. In DNA, the CDR3 is TGTGCCAGCAGCCAAGAAATGGTCAGGGGCTCGGGCTACACCTTC. Protein sequence: CASSQEMVRGSGYTF.